A selection of T cell receptor beta chains follows, all from one sample in a study of T cell changes during pregnancy in multiple sclerosis. Method: immunoSEQ multiplex PCR; TCRdb's copy keeps in-frame clones and lacks some. Here the sample spans over 45,000 clones, over 80% being singletons. The input for sequencing was CD4+ T cells from peripheral blood mononuclear cells, taken after pregnancy. The receptors originated from a female donor with multiple sclerosis, enrolled in a pregnancy study. Each CDR3 is given with its conserved first and last residue. D genes are given only for firm matches. Clone size is not always given. Where it is, it says once, few, many or a class for expanded clones.

V gene: TRBV4-3; D gene: -; clone size: -; J gene: TRBJ1-1; CDR3 DNA: TGCGCCAGCAGCCAAGAGCGAGGGGGCACTGAAGCTTTCTTT; CDR3 protein: CASSQERGGTEAFF
V gene: TRBV5-8; D gene: TRBD1; clone size: -; J gene: TRBJ1-4; CDR3 DNA: TGTGCCAGCAGCTTCGGACAGGGGACGGATGAAAAACTGTTTTTT; CDR3 protein: CASSFGQGTDEKLFF
V gene: TRBV7-2; D gene: -; clone size: -; J gene: TRBJ1-3; CDR3 DNA: TGTGCCAGCAGCTTAGCTAGGGGGACTGGAAACACCATATATTTT; CDR3 protein: CASSLARGTGNTIYF
V gene: TRBV9; D gene: TRBD1; clone size: -; J gene: TRBJ1-2; CDR3 DNA: TGTGCCAGCAGCTCCAAAGGACAGGCTTATGGCTACACCTTC; CDR3 protein: CASSSKGQAYGYTF
V gene: TRBV11-2; D gene: -; clone size: -; J gene: TRBJ2-6; CDR3 DNA: TGTGCCAGCAGCTTAGGGGGAGTAGCTGGGGCCAACGTCCTGACTTTC; CDR3 protein: CASSLGGVAGANVLTF
V gene: TRBV4-3; D gene: TRBD1; clone size: -; J gene: TRBJ2-1; CDR3 DNA: TGCGCCAGCAGAGGGACAGGGGGCGAGGAGCAGTTCTTC; CDR3 protein: CASRGTGGEEQFF
V gene: TRBV6-1; D gene: TRBD1; clone size: -; J gene: TRBJ1-1; CDR3 DNA: TGTGCCAGCAGAACCGGGACAGGGAATGTTGTAGGTGCTTTCTTT; CDR3 protein: CASRTGTGNVVGAFF
V gene: TRBV19; D gene: -; clone size: -; J gene: TRBJ2-7; CDR3 DNA: TGTGCCAGTAGTATCGGGCAGGGTGGGTACGAGCAGTACTTC; CDR3 protein: CASSIGQGGYEQYF
V gene: TRBV10-3; D gene: TRBD1; clone size: once; J gene: TRBJ2-3; CDR3 DNA: TGTGCCATCAGTGAGCCGGGACAGTTCAGCACAGATACGCAGTATTTT; CDR3 protein: CAISEPGQFSTDTQYF
V gene: TRBV9; D gene: -; clone size: -; J gene: TRBJ1-2; CDR3 DNA: TGTGCCAGCAGCGTAGGATCGACCGCGGATGGCTACACCTTC; CDR3 protein: CASSVGSTADGYTF
V gene: TRBV18; D gene: TRBD2; clone size: -; J gene: TRBJ2-1; CDR3 DNA: TGTGCCAGCTCACCGAGTTTAGCGGGAGGAACAAACAATGAGCAGTTCTTC; CDR3 protein: CASSPSLAGGTNNEQFF
V gene: TRBV25-1; D gene: TRBD1; clone size: -; J gene: TRBJ1-4; CDR3 DNA: TGTGCCAGCAGTGAATCCTTGACAGGGGGAGAAGAAAAACTGTTTTTT; CDR3 protein: CASSESLTGGEEKLFF
V gene: TRBV19; D gene: -; clone size: -; J gene: TRBJ2-7; CDR3 DNA: TGTGCCAGTAGTGGGGGCATTTACGAGCAGTACTTC; CDR3 protein: CASSGGIYEQYF
V gene: TRBV18; D gene: -; clone size: -; J gene: TRBJ2-7; CDR3 DNA: TGTGCCAGCTCACCTATAGCGGATTCCGACTACGAGCAGTACTTC; CDR3 protein: CASSPIADSDYEQYF
V gene: TRBV28; D gene: TRBD2; clone size: once; J gene: TRBJ2-7; CDR3 DNA: TGTGCCAGCAGGAGACTAGCGGGGACTTACGAGCAGTACTTC; CDR3 protein: CASRRLAGTYEQYF